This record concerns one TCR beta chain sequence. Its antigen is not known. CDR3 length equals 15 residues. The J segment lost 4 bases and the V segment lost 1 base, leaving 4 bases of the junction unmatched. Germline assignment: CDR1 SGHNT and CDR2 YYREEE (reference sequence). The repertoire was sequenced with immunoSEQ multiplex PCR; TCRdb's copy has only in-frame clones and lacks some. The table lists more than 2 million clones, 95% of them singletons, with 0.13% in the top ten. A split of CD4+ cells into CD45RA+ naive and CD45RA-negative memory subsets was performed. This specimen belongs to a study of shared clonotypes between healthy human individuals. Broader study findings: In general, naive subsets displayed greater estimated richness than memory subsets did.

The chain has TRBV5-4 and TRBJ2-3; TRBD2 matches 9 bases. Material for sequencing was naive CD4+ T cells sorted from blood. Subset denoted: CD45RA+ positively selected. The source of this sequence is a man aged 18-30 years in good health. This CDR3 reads CASSLSSGSADTQYF. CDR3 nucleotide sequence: TGTGCCAGCAGCTTGAGTAGCGGGAGCGCAGATACGCAGTATTTT.